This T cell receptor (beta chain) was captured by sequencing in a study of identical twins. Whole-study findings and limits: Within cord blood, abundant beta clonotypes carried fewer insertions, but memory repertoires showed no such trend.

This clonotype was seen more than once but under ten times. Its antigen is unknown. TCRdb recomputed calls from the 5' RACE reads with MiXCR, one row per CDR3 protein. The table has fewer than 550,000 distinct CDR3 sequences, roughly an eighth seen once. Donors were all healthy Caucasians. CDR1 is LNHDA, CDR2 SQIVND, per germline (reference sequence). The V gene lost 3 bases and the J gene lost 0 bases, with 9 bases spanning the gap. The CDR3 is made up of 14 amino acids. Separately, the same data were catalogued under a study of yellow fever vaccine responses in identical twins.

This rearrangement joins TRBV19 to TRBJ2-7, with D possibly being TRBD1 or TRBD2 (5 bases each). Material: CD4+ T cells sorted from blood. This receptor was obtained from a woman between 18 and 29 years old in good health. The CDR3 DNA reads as TGTGCCAGTAGTATGGGGACGAACTCCTACGAGCAGTACTTC. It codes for CASSMGTNSYEQYF. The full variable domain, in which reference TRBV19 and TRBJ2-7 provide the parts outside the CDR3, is DGGITQSPKYLFRKEGQNVTLSCEQNLNHDAMYWYRQDPGQGLRLIYYSQIVNDFQKGDIAEGYSVSREKKESFPLTVTSAQKNPTAFYLCASSMGTNSYEQYFGPGTRLTVT.